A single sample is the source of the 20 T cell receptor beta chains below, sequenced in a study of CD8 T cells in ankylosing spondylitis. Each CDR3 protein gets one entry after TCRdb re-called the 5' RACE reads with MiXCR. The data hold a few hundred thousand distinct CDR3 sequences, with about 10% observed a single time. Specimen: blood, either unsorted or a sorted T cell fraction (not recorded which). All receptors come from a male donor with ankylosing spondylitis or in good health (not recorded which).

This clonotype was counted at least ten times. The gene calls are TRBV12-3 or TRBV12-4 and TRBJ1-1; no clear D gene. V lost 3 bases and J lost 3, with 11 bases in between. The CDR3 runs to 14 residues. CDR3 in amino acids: CASSFISGDTEAFF. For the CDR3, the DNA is TGTGCCAGCAGTTTTATTTCGGGCGACACTGAAGCTTTCTTT.

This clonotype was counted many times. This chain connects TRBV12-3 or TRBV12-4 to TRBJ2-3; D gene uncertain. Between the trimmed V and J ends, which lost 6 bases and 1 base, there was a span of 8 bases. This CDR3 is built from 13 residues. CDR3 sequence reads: CASRPEGTDTQYF. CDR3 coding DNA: TGTGCCAGCAGACCAGAGGGCACAGATACGCAGTATTTT.

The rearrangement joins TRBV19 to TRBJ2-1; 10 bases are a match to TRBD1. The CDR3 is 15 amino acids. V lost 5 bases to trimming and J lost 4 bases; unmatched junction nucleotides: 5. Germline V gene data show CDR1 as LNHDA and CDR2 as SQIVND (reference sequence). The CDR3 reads CASSSPGQGYNEQFF. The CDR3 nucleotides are TGTGCCAGTAGTTCGCCGGGACAGGGGTACAATGAGCAGTTCTTC.

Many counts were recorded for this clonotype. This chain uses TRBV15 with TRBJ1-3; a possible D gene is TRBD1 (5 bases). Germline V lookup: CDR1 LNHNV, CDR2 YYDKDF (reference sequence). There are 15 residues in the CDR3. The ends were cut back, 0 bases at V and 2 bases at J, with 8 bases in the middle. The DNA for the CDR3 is TGTGCCACCAGCAGAGATCCAGGGACTGGAAACACCATATATTTT. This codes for CATSRDPGTGNTIYF.

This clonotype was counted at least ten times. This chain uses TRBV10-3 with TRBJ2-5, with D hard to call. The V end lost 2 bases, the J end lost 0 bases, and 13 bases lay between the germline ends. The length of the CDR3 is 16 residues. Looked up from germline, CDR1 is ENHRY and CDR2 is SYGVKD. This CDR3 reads CAISEKSGEYQETQYF. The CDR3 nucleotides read TGTGCCATCAGTGAGAAGTCCGGAGAGTACCAAGAGACCCAGTACTTC.

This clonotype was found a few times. The CDR3 loop reads CASSYGTGNYGYTF. CDR3 coding DNA: TGTGCCAGCAGCTACGGGACAGGGAACTATGGCTACACCTTC. The V gene is TRBV7-2, the J gene TRBJ1-2, with 9 nucleotides matching TRBD1. With 4 bases clipped from V and 2 bases from J, the junction kept 2 bases outside the gene matches. The CDR3 is made up of 14 amino acids. Germline lookup yields CDR1 SGHTA and CDR2 FQGNSA. Based on the CDR3 plus reference TRBV7-2 and TRBJ1-2, the full variable domain is GAGVSQSPSNKVTEKGKDVELRCDPISGHTALYWYRQSLGQGLEFLIYFQGNSAPDKSGLPSDRFSAERTGGSVSTLTIQRTQQEDSAVYLCASSYGTGNYGYTFGSGTRLTVV.

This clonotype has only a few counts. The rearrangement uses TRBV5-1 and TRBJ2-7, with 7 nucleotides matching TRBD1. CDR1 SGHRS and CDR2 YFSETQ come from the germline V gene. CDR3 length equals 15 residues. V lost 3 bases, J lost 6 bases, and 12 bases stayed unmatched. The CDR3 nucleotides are TGCGCCAGCAGCTCGGACCCGGGACAGAGGGGCGAGCAGTACTTC. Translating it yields CASSSDPGQRGEQYF.

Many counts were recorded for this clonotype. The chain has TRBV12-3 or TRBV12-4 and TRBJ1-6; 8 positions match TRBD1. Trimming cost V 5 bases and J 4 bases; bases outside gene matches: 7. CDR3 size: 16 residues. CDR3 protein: CASSPRGQGYNSPLHF. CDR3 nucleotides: TGTGCCAGCAGTCCCAGGGGGCAAGGGTATAATTCACCCCTCCACTTT.

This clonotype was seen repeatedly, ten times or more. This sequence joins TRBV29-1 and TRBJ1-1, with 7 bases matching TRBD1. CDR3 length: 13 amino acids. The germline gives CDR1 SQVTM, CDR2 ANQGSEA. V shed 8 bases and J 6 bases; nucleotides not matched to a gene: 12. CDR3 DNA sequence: TGCAGCTTACCGACAGGGTGGGGTGCTGAAGCTTTCTTT. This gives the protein CSLPTGWGAEAFF.

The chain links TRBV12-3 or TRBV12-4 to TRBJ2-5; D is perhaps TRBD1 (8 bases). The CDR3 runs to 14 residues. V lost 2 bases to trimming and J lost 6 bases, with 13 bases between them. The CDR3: CASSLNRGGQTQYF. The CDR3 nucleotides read TGTGCCAGCAGTTTAAACAGGGGGGGGCAGACCCAGTACTTC.

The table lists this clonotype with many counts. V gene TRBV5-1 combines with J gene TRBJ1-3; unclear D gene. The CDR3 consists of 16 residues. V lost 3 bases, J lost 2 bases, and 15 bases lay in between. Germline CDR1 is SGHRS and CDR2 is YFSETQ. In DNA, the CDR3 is TGCGCCAGCAGCTATGCACCCGGTGAGACTGGAAACACCATATATTTT. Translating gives CASSYAPGETGNTIYF.

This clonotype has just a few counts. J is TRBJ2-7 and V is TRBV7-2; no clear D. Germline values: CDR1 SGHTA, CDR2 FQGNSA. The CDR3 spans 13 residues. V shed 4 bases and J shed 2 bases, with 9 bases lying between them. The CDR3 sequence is CASSSLLPYEQYF. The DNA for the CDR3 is TGTGCCAGCAGCTCGCTCCTACCCTACGAGCAGTACTTC.

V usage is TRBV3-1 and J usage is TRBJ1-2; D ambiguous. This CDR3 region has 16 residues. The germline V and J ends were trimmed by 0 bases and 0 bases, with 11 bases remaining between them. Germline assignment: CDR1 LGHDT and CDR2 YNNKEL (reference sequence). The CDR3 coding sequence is TGTGCCAGCAGCCAAGACTGGGCAGGATCTAACTATGGCTACACCTTC. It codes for CASSQDWAGSNYGYTF.

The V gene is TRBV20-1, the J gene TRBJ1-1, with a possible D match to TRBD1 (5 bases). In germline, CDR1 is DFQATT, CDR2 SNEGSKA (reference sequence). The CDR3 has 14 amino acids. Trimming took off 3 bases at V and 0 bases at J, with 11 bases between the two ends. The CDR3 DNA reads TGCAGTGCTAGGAGCAGGGTTTTGAACACTGAAGCTTTCTTT. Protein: CSARSRVLNTEAFF.

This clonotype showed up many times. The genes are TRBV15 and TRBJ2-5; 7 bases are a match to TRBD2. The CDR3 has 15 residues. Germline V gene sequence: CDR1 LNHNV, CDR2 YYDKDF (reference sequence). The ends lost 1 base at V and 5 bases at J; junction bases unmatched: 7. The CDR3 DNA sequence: TGTGCCACCAGCAGAGGTTCTACTAGCGACGAGACCCAGTACTTC. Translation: CATSRGSTSDETQYF.

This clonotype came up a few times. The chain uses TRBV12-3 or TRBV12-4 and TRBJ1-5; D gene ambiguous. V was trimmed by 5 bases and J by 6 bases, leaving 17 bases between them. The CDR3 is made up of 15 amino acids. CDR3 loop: CASSNSRAVGQPQHF. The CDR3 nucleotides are TGTGCCAGCAGTAACAGTAGAGCGGTTGGTCAGCCCCAGCATTTT.

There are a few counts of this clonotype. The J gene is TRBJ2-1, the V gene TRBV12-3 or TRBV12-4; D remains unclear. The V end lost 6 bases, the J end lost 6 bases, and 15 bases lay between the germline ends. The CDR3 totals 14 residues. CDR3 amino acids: CASSRAASTNEQFF. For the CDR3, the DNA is TGTGCCAGCAGCCGGGCCGCTAGTACCAATGAGCAGTTCTTC.

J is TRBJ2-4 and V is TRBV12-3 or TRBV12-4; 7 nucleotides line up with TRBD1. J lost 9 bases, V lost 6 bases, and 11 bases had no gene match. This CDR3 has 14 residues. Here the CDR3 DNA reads TGTGCCAGCAGAGGACAGGCCGTAGGGGGCATTCAGTACTTC. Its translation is CASRGQAVGGIQYF.

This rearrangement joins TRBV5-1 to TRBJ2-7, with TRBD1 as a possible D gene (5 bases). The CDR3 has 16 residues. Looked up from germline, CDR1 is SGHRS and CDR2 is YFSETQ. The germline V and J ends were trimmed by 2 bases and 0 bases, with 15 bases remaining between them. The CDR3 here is CASSFEGALSSYEQYF. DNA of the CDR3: TGCGCCAGCAGCTTCGAAGGGGCCCTGAGCTCCTACGAGCAGTACTTC.

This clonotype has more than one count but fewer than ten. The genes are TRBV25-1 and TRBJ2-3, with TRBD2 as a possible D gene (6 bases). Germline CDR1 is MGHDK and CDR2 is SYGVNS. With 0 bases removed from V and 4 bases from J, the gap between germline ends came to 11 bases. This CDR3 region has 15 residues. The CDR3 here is CASSEYMASADTQYF. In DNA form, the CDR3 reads TGTGCCAGCAGTGAATATATGGCTAGCGCAGATACGCAGTATTTT. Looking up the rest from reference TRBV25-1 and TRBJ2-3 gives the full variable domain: EADIYQTPRYLVIGTGKKITLECSQTMGHDKMYWYQQDPGMELHLIHYSYGVNSTEKGDLSSESTVSRIRTEHFPLTLESARPSHTSQYLCASSEYMASADTQYFGPGTRLTVL.